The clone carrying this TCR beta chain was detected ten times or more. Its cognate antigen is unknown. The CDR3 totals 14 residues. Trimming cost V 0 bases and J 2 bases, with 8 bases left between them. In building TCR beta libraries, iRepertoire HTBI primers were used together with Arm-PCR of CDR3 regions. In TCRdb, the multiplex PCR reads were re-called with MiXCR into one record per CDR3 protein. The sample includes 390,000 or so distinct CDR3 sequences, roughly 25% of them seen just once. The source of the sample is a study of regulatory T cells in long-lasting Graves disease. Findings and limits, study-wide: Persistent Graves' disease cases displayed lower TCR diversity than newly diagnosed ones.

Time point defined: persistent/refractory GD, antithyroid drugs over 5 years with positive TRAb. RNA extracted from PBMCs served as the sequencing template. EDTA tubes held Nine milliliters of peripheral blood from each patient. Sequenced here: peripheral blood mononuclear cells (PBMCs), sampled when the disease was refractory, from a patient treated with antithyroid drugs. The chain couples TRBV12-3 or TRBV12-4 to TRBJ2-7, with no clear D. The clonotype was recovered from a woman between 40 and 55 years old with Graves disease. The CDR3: CASSLAGRTYEQYF. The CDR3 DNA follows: TGTGCCAGCAGTTTAGCGGGCAGGACCTACGAGCAGTACTTC.